This T cell receptor beta chain stems from a study of somatic mutations in cytotoxic T cells in rheumatoid arthritis. The overall study: Nearly 100% purity was obtained when some V beta antibody-stained T-cell populations were flow-sorted; these included V beta1+ cells sequenced for TCRB.

The V end lost 6 bases, the J end lost 3 bases, and 9 bases lay between the germline ends. CDR3 length: 13 amino acids. Germline loops: CDR1 SGDLS, CDR2 YYNGEE. Libraries were prepared by immunoSEQ multiplex PCR; TCRdb keeps only in-frame clonotypes and omits some of them. The sample lists approximately 12,000 clones; around 86% were seen once. General study findings and limits: There was no significant difference in CD8+ T-cell clonality between rheumatoid arthritis patients and age-matched healthy controls.

As regards this clone: Its antigen remains unidentified.

The V gene is TRBV9, the J gene TRBJ2-2, with D uncertain. This clonotype originated in a woman aged 55-69 years in good health. Sequenced material: CD8+ T cells sorted from blood. The CDR3 protein is CASTNLDTGELFF. The CDR3 DNA follows: TGTGCCAGCACCAATTTAGACACCGGGGAGCTGTTTTTT. The complete variable domain, with remaining parts taken from reference TRBV9 and TRBJ2-2, reads DSGVTQTPKHLITATGQRVTLRCSPRSGDLSVYWYQQSLDQGLQFLIQYYNGEERAKGNILERFSAQQFPDLHSELNLSSLELGDSALYFCASTNLDTGELFFGEGSRLTVL.